This TCR beta chain was captured in a study of OX40 agonist ivuxolimab in advanced cancers. Across the whole study: Given to patients was ivuxolimab, an agonistic anti-OX40 (CD134) antibody.

Comment on this clone: As yet, its antigen is unknown.

Points from the study as a whole: Expanded peripheral T-cell antigen specificity went undetermined. On average, a greater number of expanded clones characterised CD8+ T cells relative to CD4+.

This CDR3 region has 15 residues. Germline-derived CDR1 and CDR2 are SEHNR and FQNEAQ (reference sequence). V was cut by 4 bases and J by 0 bases, with 11 bases left in between. Profiled with immunoSEQ multiplex PCR; TCRdb holds only in-frame clones, not every one. The top ten hold over 4% of the sample, which has more than 60,000 clones, roughly 81% seen once. This sequence was found in an adult with an advanced solid tumor such as melanoma, head and neck, liver or kidney cancer. Sequenced here: CD4+ or CD8+ T cells sorted from blood, sampled in a trial of the OX40 agonist ivuxolimab. The chain couples TRBV7-9 to TRBJ2-3; either TRBD1 or TRBD2 may fit D (5 bases each). The CDR3 loop is CASSSGTGSTDTQYF. DNA for the CDR3: TGTGCCAGCAGCTCCGGGACGGGTAGCACAGATACGCAGTATTTT.